This TCR beta chain was profiled in a study of blood T cell repertoires in COVID-19. Overall study context: Specimens from acute and convalescent COVID-19 originated in the United States, Italy and Spain.

Patients of the Seattle cohort, enrolled during active infection, were followed longitudinally. Source study methods: For nucleated cells, counts were estimated from reference gene primer amplification. This table comes from immunoSEQ multiplex PCR, and its TCRdb copy is limited to in-frame clones, with some not included. That table supplies the V and J calls and clone size; D and trimming were determined from the DNA. The table shows about 250,000 clones, with over 75% occurring only once. The CDR3 sequence is 16 residues long. Germline CDR1 reads SGHTA; CDR2 reads FQGNSA. Trimming left V 1 base short and J 9 bases short, with 19 bases between.

What was sequenced was peripheral blood. This TCR derives from a human donor with COVID-19, enrolled during active disease. The donor label of this sample is uncertain. This chain joins TRBV7-2 and TRBJ2-1, with D tentatively TRBD1 (6 bases). CDR3 region: CASSLDGRGGRTEQFF. The CDR3 bases are TGTGCCAGCAGCTTAGACGGCAGGGGTGGGCGTACTGAGCAGTTCTTC.